The TCR beta chain under discussion was sequenced for a study of T cell changes during pregnancy in multiple sclerosis. Clones were sequenced by immunoSEQ multiplex PCR, and TCRdb holds only the in-frame ones, with some missing. In the table there are roughly 60,000 clones, 80% to 90% of which are singletons. Deletions cut 2 bases from V and 5 bases from J, with 3 bases between. The germline V gene has CDR1 DFQATT and CDR2 SNEGSKA (reference sequence). The CDR3 loop spans 10 amino acids. This clone appeared once. The conserved closing phenylalanine or tryptophan is absent in this CDR3, likely reflecting a read error.

The origin of this receptor is a female donor with multiple sclerosis, enrolled in a pregnancy study. The chain recombines TRBV20-1 with TRBJ1-1; D gene uncertain. The sequenced sample was CD4+ T cells from peripheral blood mononuclear cells, obtained in the first trimester of pregnancy. The CDR3 DNA reads TGCAGTGCTAGACGGACTGAAGCTTTCCTT. This encodes CSARRTEAFL.